These T cell receptor beta chains were read from a single sample in a study of T-cell memory formation after mild COVID-19. TCRdb passed the 5' RACE reads through MiXCR, listing each CDR3 protein once. This table has approximately 300,000 distinct CDR3 sequences, 15% to 20% appearing once. Sequencing was performed on PBMCs or a T cell subset sorted from them (not recorded which). The receptors originated from a man in his late teens or twenties who had mild COVID-19 (a few samples of this study predate the infection). Cell type and time point are not known. Both conserved end residues are part of each CDR3. The D gene is left open where the match is weak. Expanded clones get a size class; other rows say once, few or many, or leave the size out.

clone_size: .; v_call: TRBV9; d_call: TRBD1; j_call: TRBJ1-1; cdr3_nt: TGTGCCAGCAGCGTAAGGCCAGGGGGCCCTGAAGCTTTCTTT; cdr3_aa: CASSVRPGGPEAFF
clone_size: few; v_call: TRBV20-1; d_call: .; j_call: TRBJ1-2; cdr3_nt: TGCAGTGCTAGAGAACTCAGGTGGGGCTATGGCTACACCTTC; cdr3_aa: CSARELRWGYGYTF
clone_size: few; v_call: TRBV4-1; d_call: .; j_call: TRBJ1-1; cdr3_nt: TGCGCCAGCAGCCAGGCCGGGACATTGGGCTTAGAAGCTTTCTTT; cdr3_aa: CASSQAGTLGLEAFF
clone_size: few; v_call: TRBV6-2/TRBV6-3; d_call: TRBD2; j_call: TRBJ2-1; cdr3_nt: TGTGCCAGCAGTTACGACGGTAGCGGGGGTTGGAATGAGCAGTTCTTC; cdr3_aa: CASSYDGSGGWNEQFF
clone_size: .; v_call: TRBV7-2; d_call: .; j_call: TRBJ1-5; cdr3_nt: TGTGCCAGCAGCCCCCTGGGAGGACCCGATCAGCCCCAGCATTTT; cdr3_aa: CASSPLGGPDQPQHF
clone_size: few; v_call: TRBV7-9; d_call: TRBD1; j_call: TRBJ1-4; cdr3_nt: TGTGCCAGCAGCGGATCCGGGACAGGGGTTGAAAAACTGTTTTTT; cdr3_aa: CASSGSGTGVEKLFF
clone_size: .; v_call: TRBV19; d_call: TRBD2; j_call: TRBJ2-5; cdr3_nt: TGTGCCAGTACGCAAAGCGGGGGAGTAGAGACCCAGTACTTC; cdr3_aa: CASTQSGGVETQYF
clone_size: .; v_call: TRBV7-9; d_call: .; j_call: TRBJ1-2; cdr3_nt: TGTGCCAGCAGCGCCGGGAGAAATGGCTACACCTTC; cdr3_aa: CASSAGRNGYTF
clone_size: few; v_call: TRBV4-1; d_call: .; j_call: TRBJ2-1; cdr3_nt: TGCGCCAGCAGCCAAGGCCTGAAGACCTACAATGAGCAGTTCTTC; cdr3_aa: CASSQGLKTYNEQFF
clone_size: many; v_call: TRBV12-3/TRBV12-4; d_call: TRBD2; j_call: TRBJ2-2; cdr3_nt: TGTGCCAGCACCCTCCAACTAGCGGGGCTCACCGGGGAGCTGTTTTTT; cdr3_aa: CASTLQLAGLTGELFF
clone_size: many; v_call: TRBV5-1; d_call: TRBD1; j_call: TRBJ1-1; cdr3_nt: TGCGCCAGCAGCTTTAACCGGGACAGGGGGTCGGTCACTGAAGCTTTCTTT; cdr3_aa: CASSFNRDRGSVTEAFF
clone_size: .; v_call: TRBV20-1; d_call: .; j_call: TRBJ2-5; cdr3_nt: TGCAGTGCTAGAAATGCGAGGGCGGGGGAGACCCAGTACTTC; cdr3_aa: CSARNARAGETQYF
clone_size: .; v_call: TRBV23-1; d_call: .; j_call: TRBJ1-4; cdr3_nt: TGCGCCAGCAGTCAAGAGGCCTCGCGGGGGTTT; cdr3_aa: CASSQEASRGF
clone_size: few; v_call: TRBV4-2; d_call: .; j_call: TRBJ1-2; cdr3_nt: TGTGCCAGCAGCCACGGACAGAACTATGGCTACACCTTC; cdr3_aa: CASSHGQNYGYTF
clone_size: .; v_call: TRBV29-1; d_call: .; j_call: TRBJ2-2; cdr3_nt: TGCAGCGTTATTCATGCAGGGGTCACCGGGGAGCTGTTTTTT; cdr3_aa: CSVIHAGVTGELFF
clone_size: few; v_call: TRBV20-1; d_call: .; j_call: TRBJ2-3; cdr3_nt: TGCAGTGCTACCGGGGAATCAGATACGCAGTATTTT; cdr3_aa: CSATGESDTQYF
clone_size: .; v_call: TRBV27; d_call: .; j_call: TRBJ2-5; cdr3_nt: TGTGCCAGCAGTTTAAGGGGGTGGGGGGCCCAAGAGACCCAGTACTTC; cdr3_aa: CASSLRGWGAQETQYF
clone_size: many; v_call: TRBV7-6; d_call: .; j_call: TRBJ1-5; cdr3_nt: TGTGCCAGCAGCTTAGAGGACGGGCGTGGGCCCCAGCATTTT; cdr3_aa: CASSLEDGRGPQHF
clone_size: .; v_call: TRBV12-5; d_call: .; j_call: TRBJ2-3; cdr3_nt: TGTGCTAGTGGTTTGGTCCTACATACACCCACAGATACGCAGTATTTT; cdr3_aa: CASGLVLHTPTDTQYF
clone_size: few; v_call: TRBV28; d_call: TRBD1; j_call: TRBJ2-7; cdr3_nt: TGTGCCAGCACGACAGGGACACGCTACGAGCAGTACTTC; cdr3_aa: CASTTGTRYEQYF
clone_size: .; v_call: TRBV12-3/TRBV12-4; d_call: .; j_call: TRBJ1-1; cdr3_nt: TGTGCCAGCAGCCTCACCCTCATGAACACTGAAGCTTTCTTT; cdr3_aa: CASSLTLMNTEAFF
clone_size: .; v_call: TRBV27; d_call: .; j_call: TRBJ2-1; cdr3_nt: TGTGCCAGCAGTTTTACGGACAGCTACAATGAGCAGTTCTTC; cdr3_aa: CASSFTDSYNEQFF
clone_size: few; v_call: TRBV1; d_call: .; j_call: TRBJ1-5; cdr3_nt: TGCACCAGCAGCCAAAGGGGGCCGGATCAGCCCCAGCATTTT; cdr3_aa: CTSSQRGPDQPQHF
clone_size: .; v_call: TRBV5-6; d_call: TRBD2; j_call: TRBJ2-3; cdr3_nt: TGTGCCAGCAGCCCAAGGGACTACCGCACAGATACGCAGTATTTT; cdr3_aa: CASSPRDYRTDTQYF
clone_size: .; v_call: TRBV10-3; d_call: .; j_call: TRBJ1-1; cdr3_nt: TGTGCCATCCGAGGACAGTCGGAAGCTTTCTTT; cdr3_aa: CAIRGQSEAFF
clone_size: .; v_call: TRBV20-1; d_call: TRBD1; j_call: TRBJ2-5; cdr3_nt: TGCAGTGCTAGTAGCGGTCAGGGGGCGCATAGGGAGACCCAGTACTTC; cdr3_aa: CSASSGQGAHRETQYF
clone_size: .; v_call: TRBV7-2; d_call: .; j_call: TRBJ1-1; cdr3_nt: TGTGCCAGCAGCTTAGTTGCGGGGGACACTGAAGCTTTCTTT; cdr3_aa: CASSLVAGDTEAFF
clone_size: few; v_call: TRBV18; d_call: .; j_call: TRBJ1-1; cdr3_nt: TGTGCCAGCTCAACCGTGAACACTGAAGCTTTCTTT; cdr3_aa: CASSTVNTEAFF
clone_size: .; v_call: TRBV12-3/TRBV12-4; d_call: TRBD2; j_call: TRBJ2-3; cdr3_nt: TGTGCCAGCAGCCGTAGGGCGGGGGGCACAGATACGCAGTATTTT; cdr3_aa: CASSRRAGGTDTQYF
clone_size: few; v_call: TRBV7-3; d_call: .; j_call: TRBJ1-2; cdr3_nt: TGTGCCAGCAGTGACCGGGACGCCACGAGGTACACCTTC; cdr3_aa: CASSDRDATRYTF
clone_size: few; v_call: TRBV4-2; d_call: .; j_call: TRBJ2-1; cdr3_nt: TGTGCCAGCAGCCAATTAGGCTTTGAGCAGTTCTTC; cdr3_aa: CASSQLGFEQFF
clone_size: few; v_call: TRBV7-2; d_call: .; j_call: TRBJ1-1; cdr3_nt: TGTGCCAGCAGCTTAGTTGGGTCCGCGAACACTGAAGCTTTCTTT; cdr3_aa: CASSLVGSANTEAFF
clone_size: once; v_call: TRBV7-9; d_call: .; j_call: TRBJ2-3; cdr3_nt: TGTGCCAGCAGCTTAGCGACGGCGGAGGATACGCAGTATTTT; cdr3_aa: CASSLATAEDTQYF
clone_size: few; v_call: TRBV7-2; d_call: TRBD1; j_call: TRBJ1-1; cdr3_nt: TGTGCCAGCAGCCCGGGGACAGGGATGAACACTGAAGCTTTCTTT; cdr3_aa: CASSPGTGMNTEAFF
clone_size: .; v_call: TRBV27; d_call: TRBD2; j_call: TRBJ2-7; cdr3_nt: TGTGCCAGCAGTTTATCCAGCGGGGGGCCGAGGGAGCAGTACTTC; cdr3_aa: CASSLSSGGPREQYF
clone_size: few; v_call: TRBV5-1; d_call: .; j_call: TRBJ1-2; cdr3_nt: TGCGCCAGCAGCCGTACAGGGAGGCCTAACTATGGCTACACCTTC; cdr3_aa: CASSRTGRPNYGYTF
clone_size: .; v_call: TRBV11-2; d_call: TRBD2; j_call: TRBJ2-3; cdr3_nt: TGTGCCAGCAGCTGGGGGACTAGCGATGCCACAGATACGCAGTATTTT; cdr3_aa: CASSWGTSDATDTQYF
clone_size: .; v_call: TRBV12-3/TRBV12-4; d_call: .; j_call: TRBJ1-3; cdr3_nt: TGTGCCAGCAGCCCCAGACCCCTGGTGGGAAACACCATATATTTT; cdr3_aa: CASSPRPLVGNTIYF
clone_size: few; v_call: TRBV28; d_call: .; j_call: TRBJ2-3; cdr3_nt: TGTGCCAGCAGTTACCCCACAGACGCTAGCACAGATACGCAGTATTTT; cdr3_aa: CASSYPTDASTDTQYF
clone_size: .; v_call: TRBV20-1; d_call: .; j_call: TRBJ2-5; cdr3_nt: TGCAGTGCTATATCGACTCGCGGATCGGAGACCCAGTACTTC; cdr3_aa: CSAISTRGSETQYF
clone_size: .; v_call: TRBV7-9; d_call: TRBD2; j_call: TRBJ2-5; cdr3_nt: TGTGCCAGCAGCCCTCTAGCGGGGGGGACCAAGTACTTC; cdr3_aa: CASSPLAGGTKYF
clone_size: few; v_call: TRBV6-5; d_call: .; j_call: TRBJ2-3; cdr3_nt: TGTGCCAGCAGCCCCCGCGGGTTTAGCACAGATACGCAGTATTTT; cdr3_aa: CASSPRGFSTDTQYF
clone_size: .; v_call: TRBV6-2/TRBV6-3; d_call: TRBD2; j_call: TRBJ2-3; cdr3_nt: TGTGCCAGCAGTGAGGGCGGGGGGGCCACAGATACGCAGTATTTT; cdr3_aa: CASSEGGGATDTQYF
clone_size: .; v_call: TRBV18; d_call: TRBD1; j_call: TRBJ2-7; cdr3_nt: TGTGCCAGCTCACCGGACAGGCTGTCCTACGAGCAGTACTTC; cdr3_aa: CASSPDRLSYEQYF
clone_size: .; v_call: TRBV7-2; d_call: .; j_call: TRBJ2-3; cdr3_nt: TGTGCCAGCAGCTTAGGAGGGGGGGAGAGCACAGATACGCAGTATTTT; cdr3_aa: CASSLGGGESTDTQYF
clone_size: few; v_call: TRBV19; d_call: .; j_call: TRBJ1-2; cdr3_nt: TGTGCCAGTAGTTCGACTGGTGGCTACACCTTC; cdr3_aa: CASSSTGGYTF
clone_size: .; v_call: TRBV15; d_call: TRBD1; j_call: TRBJ1-1; cdr3_nt: TGTGCCACCAGCAGAGATAGGACAGGGAATCGAGCTTTCTTT; cdr3_aa: CATSRDRTGNRAFF
clone_size: .; v_call: TRBV7-9; d_call: .; j_call: TRBJ1-1; cdr3_nt: TGTGCCAGCAGCACACGCAGCGGGAGGACTGAAGCTTTCTTT; cdr3_aa: CASSTRSGRTEAFF
clone_size: few; v_call: TRBV7-9; d_call: TRBD1; j_call: TRBJ1-2; cdr3_nt: TGTGCCAGCAGCCCAAGCACAGGGGGCTATGGCTACACCTTC; cdr3_aa: CASSPSTGGYGYTF
clone_size: many; v_call: TRBV5-1; d_call: TRBD2; j_call: TRBJ2-3; cdr3_nt: TGCGCCAGCAGCTTGGAGCCGACTAGCGCCACAGATACGCAGTATTTT; cdr3_aa: CASSLEPTSATDTQYF
clone_size: few; v_call: TRBV2; d_call: .; j_call: TRBJ2-2; cdr3_nt: TGTGCCAGTACCAGGGAGCCCGGGGAGCTGTTTTTT; cdr3_aa: CASTREPGELFF
clone_size: few; v_call: TRBV20-1; d_call: .; j_call: TRBJ1-1; cdr3_nt: TGCAGTGCCAGGACCCCAACGAGGAACACTGAAGCTTTCTTT; cdr3_aa: CSARTPTRNTEAFF
clone_size: few; v_call: TRBV7-8; d_call: .; j_call: TRBJ2-4; cdr3_nt: TGTGCCAGCAGCTTGAGGCCTCCCGGGGGGCTGGGCGGGAACATTCAGTACTTC; cdr3_aa: CASSLRPPGGLGGNIQYF
clone_size: .; v_call: TRBV5-1; d_call: .; j_call: TRBJ1-2; cdr3_nt: TGCGCCAGCAGCTTGGATCGGGATGGCTACACCTTC; cdr3_aa: CASSLDRDGYTF
clone_size: .; v_call: TRBV14; d_call: .; j_call: TRBJ2-1; cdr3_nt: TGTGCCAGCAGCCAAGATTTGCACTCCTACAATGAGCAGTTCTTC; cdr3_aa: CASSQDLHSYNEQFF